The clone carrying this T cell receptor (beta chain) was detected only a few times. Its ends do not fully match the called genes, so a read error is possible. Measured with immunoSEQ multiplex PCR; TCRdb has only the in-frame clones, and not every one. The sample has around 51,000 clones; around 87% are singletons. This sample was included in a study of PD-L1 blockade in urothelial cancer. This CDR3 is 14 amino acids long. Per germline, CDR1 SSHAT and CDR2 FNYEAQ (reference sequence). The source is a man aged 55-75 years with urothelial cancer. The sequenced sample was PBMCs, obtained around atezolizumab (anti-PD-L1) treatment. This rearrangement joins TRBV7-7 to TRBJ2-1; TRBD2 matches at 8 bases. CDR3 DNA: TGTGCTAGCAGTTCCTCCGGGACTAGCAATGAGCAGTTCTTC. Residues: CASSSSGTSNEQFF.